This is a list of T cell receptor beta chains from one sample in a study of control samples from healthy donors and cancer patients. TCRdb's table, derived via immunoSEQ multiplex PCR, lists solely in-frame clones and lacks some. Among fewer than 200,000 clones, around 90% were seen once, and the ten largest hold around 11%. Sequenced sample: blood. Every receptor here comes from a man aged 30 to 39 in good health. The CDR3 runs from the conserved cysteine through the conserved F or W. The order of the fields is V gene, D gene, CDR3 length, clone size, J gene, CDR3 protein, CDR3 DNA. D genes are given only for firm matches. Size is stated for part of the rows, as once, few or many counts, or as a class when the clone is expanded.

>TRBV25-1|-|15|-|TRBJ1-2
CASSETREGDYGYTF
TGTGCCAGCAGTGAAACAAGGGAAGGGGACTATGGCTACACCTTC
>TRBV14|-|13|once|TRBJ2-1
CASSWTTYNEQFF
TGTGCCAGCAGCTGGACTACCTACAATGAGCAGTTCTTC
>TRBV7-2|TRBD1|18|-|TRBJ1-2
CASSHSRTGGPYNNRYTF
TGTGCCAGCAGCCACTCCAGGACAGGCGGACCGTATAACAATCGCTACACCTTC
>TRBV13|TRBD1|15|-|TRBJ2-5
CASSGRDRGRETQYF
TGTGCCAGCAGCGGCCGGGACAGGGGGCGGGAGACCCAGTACTTC
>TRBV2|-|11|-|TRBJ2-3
CASDITDTQYF
TGTGCCAGCGACATCACAGATACGCAGTATTTT
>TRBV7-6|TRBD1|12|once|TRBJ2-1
CASSTTGNEQFF
TGTGCCAGCAGTACGACAGGGAATGAGCAGTTCTTC
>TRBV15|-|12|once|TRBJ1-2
CATSRDTYGYTF
TGTGCCACCAGCAGAGATACTTATGGCTACACCTTC
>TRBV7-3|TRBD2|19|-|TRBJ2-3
CASSPGALAGGPSTDTQYF
TGTGCCAGCAGCCCCGGCGCACTAGCGGGGGGGCCTAGCACAGATACGCAGTATTTT
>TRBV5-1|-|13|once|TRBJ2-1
CASRTDLNNEQFF
TGCGCCAGCAGGACAGACCTCAACAATGAGCAGTTCTTC
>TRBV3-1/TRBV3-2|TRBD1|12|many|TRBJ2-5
CASRDREETQYF
TGTGCCAGCAGGGACAGGGAGGAGACCCAGTACTTC
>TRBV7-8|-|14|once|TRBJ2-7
CASSSQGGVYEQYF
TGTGCCAGCAGCTCCCAGGGGGGAGTCTACGAGCAGTACTTC
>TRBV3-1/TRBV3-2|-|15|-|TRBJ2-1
CASSQEWGSYNEQFF
TGTGCCAGCAGCCAAGAGTGGGGCTCCTACAATGAGCAGTTCTTC
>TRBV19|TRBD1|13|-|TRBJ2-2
CASRDRVHGELFF
TGTGCCAGTCGGGACAGGGTCCACGGGGAGCTGTTTTTT
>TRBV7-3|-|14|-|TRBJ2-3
CASSPGGRGDTQYF
TGTGCCAGCAGCCCCGGGGGGCGGGGGGATACGCAGTATTTT
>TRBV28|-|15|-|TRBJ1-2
CASNPRFTRSYGYTF
TGTGCCAGCAACCCTAGGTTTACCCGAAGTTATGGCTACACCTTC
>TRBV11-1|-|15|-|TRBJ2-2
CASSLGVGQTGELFF
TGTGCCAGCAGCTTAGGAGTAGGACAAACCGGGGAGCTGTTTTTT
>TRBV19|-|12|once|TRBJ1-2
CATSKFPYGYTF
TGTGCCACCTCCAAGTTCCCGTATGGCTACACCTTC
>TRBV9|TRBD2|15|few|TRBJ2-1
CASSEAGGQYNEQFF
TGTGCCAGCAGCGAAGCGGGGGGCCAATACAATGAGCAGTTCTTC
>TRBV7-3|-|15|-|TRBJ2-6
CASSLPGLGANVLTF
TGTGCCAGCAGCTTACCGGGACTTGGGGCCAACGTCCTGACTTTC
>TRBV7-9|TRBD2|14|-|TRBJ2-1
CASSLRAGVSEQFF
TGTGCCAGCAGCTTAAGGGCGGGAGTGAGTGAGCAGTTCTTC
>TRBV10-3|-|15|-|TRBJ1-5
CASGFEELRGQPQHF
TGTGCCAGCGGGTTTGAAGAGTTAAGGGGTCAGCCCCAGCATTTT
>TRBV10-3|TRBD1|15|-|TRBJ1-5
CAISERTGTDQPQHF
TGTGCCATCAGTGAGAGGACAGGGACGGATCAGCCCCAGCATTTT
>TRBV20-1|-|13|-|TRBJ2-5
CSASIWEQETQYF
TGCAGTGCTAGTATATGGGAACAAGAGACCCAGTACTTC
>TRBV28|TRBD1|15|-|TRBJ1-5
CASSFETGGSQPQHF
TGTGCCAGCAGTTTCGAGACAGGGGGCTCTCAGCCCCAGCATTTT
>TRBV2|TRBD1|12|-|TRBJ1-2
CATMGQGFGYTF
TGTGCCACCATGGGACAGGGGTTTGGCTACACCTTC
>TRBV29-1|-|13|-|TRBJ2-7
CSVISGSVYEQYF
TGCAGCGTTATTTCGGGGTCGGTATACGAGCAGTACTTC
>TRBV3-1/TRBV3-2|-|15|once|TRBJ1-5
CASSQDLRSNQPQHF
TGTGCCAGCAGCCAAGATCTGAGGAGCAATCAGCCCCAGCATTTT
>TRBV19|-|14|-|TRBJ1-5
CASSATVVNQPQHF
TGTGCCAGTAGTGCCACAGTCGTCAATCAGCCCCAGCATTTT
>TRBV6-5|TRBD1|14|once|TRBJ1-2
CASSYSTGLYGYTF
TGTGCCAGCAGTTACTCGACAGGGCTCTATGGCTACACCTTC
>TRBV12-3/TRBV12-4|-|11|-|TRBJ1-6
CASSKSAALHF
TGTGCCAGCAGTAAAAGTGCGGCCCTCCACTTT
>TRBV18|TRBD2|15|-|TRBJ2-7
CASSLYGLASYEQYF
TGTGCCAGCTCACTCTACGGACTAGCCTCCTACGAGCAGTACTTC
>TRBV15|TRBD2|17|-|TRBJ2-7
CATSSRRGTSGRHEQYF
TGTGCCACCAGCTCCCGTCGCGGGACTAGCGGGAGACACGAGCAGTACTTC
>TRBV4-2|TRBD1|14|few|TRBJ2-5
CASSQVDRVETQYF
TGTGCCAGCAGCCAAGTCGACAGGGTTGAGACCCAGTACTTC
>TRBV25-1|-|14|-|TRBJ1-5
CASSDHYSNQPQHF
TGTGCCAGCAGTGATCATTATAGCAATCAGCCCCAGCATTTT
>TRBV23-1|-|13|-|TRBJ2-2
CASSQSRTGELFF
TGCGCCAGCAGTCAATCCCGGACCGGGGAGCTGTTTTTT
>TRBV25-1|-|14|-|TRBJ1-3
CASKGETAGNTIYF
TGTGCCAGCAAGGGGGAGACAGCCGGAAACACCATATATTTT
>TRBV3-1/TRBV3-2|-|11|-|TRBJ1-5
CASELGVGGHF
TGTGCCAGCGAACTAGGGGTGGGAGGGCATTTT
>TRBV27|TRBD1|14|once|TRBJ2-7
CARETGGNKYEQYF
TGTGCCAGAGAGACAGGGGGCAATAAGTACGAGCAGTACTTC
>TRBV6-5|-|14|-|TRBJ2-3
CASSQGPSTDTQYF
TGTGCCAGCAGTCAGGGGCCTAGCACAGATACGCAGTATTTT
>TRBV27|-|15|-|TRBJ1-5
CASSMHRDINQPQHF
TGTGCCAGCAGTATGCACCGGGACATCAATCAGCCCCAGCATTTT
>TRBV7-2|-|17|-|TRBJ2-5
CASSPRRLGWGAETQYF
TGTGCCAGCAGCCCCCGAAGACTAGGATGGGGTGCAGAGACCCAGTACTTC
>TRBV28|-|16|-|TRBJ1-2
CASSLGSRSEIYGYTF
TGTGCCAGCAGTTTGGGATCGAGGTCAGAGATCTATGGCTACACCTTC
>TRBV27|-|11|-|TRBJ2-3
CASSSGDTQYF
TGTGCCAGCAGCTCCGGGGATACGCAGTATTTT
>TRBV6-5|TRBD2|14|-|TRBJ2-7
CASKRDFGSYEQYF
TGTGCCAGCAAGCGGGACTTTGGGTCCTACGAGCAGTACTTC
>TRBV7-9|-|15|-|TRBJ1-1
CASSASGEEDTEAFF
TGTGCCAGCAGCGCATCGGGGGAAGAAGACACTGAAGCTTTCTTT
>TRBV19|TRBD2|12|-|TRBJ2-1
CATSLGGNEQFF
TGTGCCACCAGCCTGGGGGGGAATGAGCAGTTCTTC
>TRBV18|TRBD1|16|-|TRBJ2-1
CASSPQTGGGYNEQFF
TGTGCCAGCTCACCACAAACAGGGGGAGGCTACAATGAGCAGTTCTTC
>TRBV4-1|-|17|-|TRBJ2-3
CASSPLGGRDARDTQYF
TGCGCCAGCAGCCCCCTCGGGGGAAGAGATGCCAGAGATACGCAGTATTTT
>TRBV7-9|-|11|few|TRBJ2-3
CASTNTDTQYF
TGTGCCAGCACCAACACAGATACGCAGTATTTT
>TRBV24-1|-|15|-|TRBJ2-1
CATREAEPSSKEQFF
TGTGCCACCAGGGAAGCGGAACCTTCATCTAAGGAGCAGTTCTTC
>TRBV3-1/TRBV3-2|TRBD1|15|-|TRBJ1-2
CASSPRDRGFNGYTF
TGTGCCAGCAGCCCTCGGGACAGGGGGTTTAATGGCTACACCTTC
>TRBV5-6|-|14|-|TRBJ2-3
CASSLPGGTDTQYF
TGTGCCAGCAGCTTGCCGGGCGGCACAGATACGCAGTATTTT
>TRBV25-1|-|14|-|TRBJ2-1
CASSGPSGDNEQFF
TGTGCCAGCAGTGGACCCTCAGGGGACAATGAGCAGTTCTTC